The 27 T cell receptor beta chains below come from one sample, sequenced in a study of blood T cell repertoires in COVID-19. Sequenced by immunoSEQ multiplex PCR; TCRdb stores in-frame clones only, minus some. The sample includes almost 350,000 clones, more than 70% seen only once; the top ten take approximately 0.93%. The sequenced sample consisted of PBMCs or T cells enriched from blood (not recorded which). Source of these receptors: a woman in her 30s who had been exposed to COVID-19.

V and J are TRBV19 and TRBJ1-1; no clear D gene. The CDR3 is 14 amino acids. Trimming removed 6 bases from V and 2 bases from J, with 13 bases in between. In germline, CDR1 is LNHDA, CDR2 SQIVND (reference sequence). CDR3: CASRSHLLNTEAFF. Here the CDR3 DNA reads TGTGCCAGTAGATCCCACCTACTCAACACTGAAGCTTTCTTT.

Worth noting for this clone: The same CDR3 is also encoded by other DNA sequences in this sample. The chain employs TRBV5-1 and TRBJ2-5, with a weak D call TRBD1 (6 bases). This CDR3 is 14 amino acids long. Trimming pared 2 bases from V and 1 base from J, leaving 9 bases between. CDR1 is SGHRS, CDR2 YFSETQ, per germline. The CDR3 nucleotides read TGCGCCAGCAGCTTTGGACAGTCCCAAGAGACCCAGTACTTC. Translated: CASSFGQSQETQYF.

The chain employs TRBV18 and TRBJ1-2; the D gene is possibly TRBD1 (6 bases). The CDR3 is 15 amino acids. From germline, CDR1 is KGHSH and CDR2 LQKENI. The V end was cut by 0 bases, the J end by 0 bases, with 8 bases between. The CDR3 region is CASSPPNRANYGYTF. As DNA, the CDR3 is TGTGCCAGCTCACCACCGAACAGGGCTAACTATGGCTACACCTTC.

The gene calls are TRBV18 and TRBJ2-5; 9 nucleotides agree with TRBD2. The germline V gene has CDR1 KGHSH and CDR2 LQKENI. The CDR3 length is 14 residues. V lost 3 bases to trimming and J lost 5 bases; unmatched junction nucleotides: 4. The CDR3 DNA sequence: TGTGCCAGCTCACCCCCCGGACTAGCGGAGACCCAGTACTTC. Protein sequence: CASSPPGLAETQYF.

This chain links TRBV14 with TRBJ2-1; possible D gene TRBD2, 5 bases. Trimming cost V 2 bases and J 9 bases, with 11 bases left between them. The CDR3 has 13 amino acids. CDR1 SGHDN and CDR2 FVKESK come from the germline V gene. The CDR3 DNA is TGTGCCAGCAGCCAATACGCTGCGGGTGAGCAGTTCTTC. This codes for CASSQYAAGEQFF.

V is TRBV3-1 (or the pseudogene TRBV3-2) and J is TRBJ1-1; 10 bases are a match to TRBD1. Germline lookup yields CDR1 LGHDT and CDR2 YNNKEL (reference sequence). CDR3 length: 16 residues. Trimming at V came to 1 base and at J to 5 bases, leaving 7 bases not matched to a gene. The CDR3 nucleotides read TGTGCCAGCAGCCAAGCTGGACAGGGGGTATGGACTGAAGCTTTCTTT. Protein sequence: CASSQAGQGVWTEAFF.

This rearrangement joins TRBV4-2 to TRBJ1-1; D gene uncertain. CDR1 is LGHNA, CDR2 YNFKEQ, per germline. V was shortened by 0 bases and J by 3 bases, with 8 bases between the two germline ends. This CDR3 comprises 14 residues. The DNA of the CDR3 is TGTGCCAGCAGCCAAGATAAGCGGGACACTGAAGCTTTCTTT. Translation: CASSQDKRDTEAFF.

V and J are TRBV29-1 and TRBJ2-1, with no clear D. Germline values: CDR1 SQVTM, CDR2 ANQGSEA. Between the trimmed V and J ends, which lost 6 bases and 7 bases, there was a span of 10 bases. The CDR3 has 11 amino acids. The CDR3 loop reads CSVEILNEQFF. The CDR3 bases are TGCAGCGTCGAAATCCTGAATGAGCAGTTCTTC.

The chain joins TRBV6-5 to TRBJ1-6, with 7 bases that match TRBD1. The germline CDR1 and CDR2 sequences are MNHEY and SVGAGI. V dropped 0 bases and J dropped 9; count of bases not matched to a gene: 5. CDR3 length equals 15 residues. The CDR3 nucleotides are TGTGCCAGCAGTTACTCGTCCGACAGGGTTTCACCCCTCCACTTT. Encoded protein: CASSYSSDRVSPLHF.

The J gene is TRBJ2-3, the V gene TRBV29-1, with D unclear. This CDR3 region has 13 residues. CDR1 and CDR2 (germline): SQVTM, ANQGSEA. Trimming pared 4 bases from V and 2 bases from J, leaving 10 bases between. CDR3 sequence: CSVARVLTDTQYF. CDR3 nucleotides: TGCAGCGTTGCCCGGGTCCTCACAGATACGCAGTATTTT.

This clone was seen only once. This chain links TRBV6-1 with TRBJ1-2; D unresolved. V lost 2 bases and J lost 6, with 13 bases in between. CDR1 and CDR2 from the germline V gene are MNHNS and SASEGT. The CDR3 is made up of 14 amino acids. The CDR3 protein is CASSETLGRDGYTF. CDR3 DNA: TGTGCCAGCAGTGAAACTTTAGGTCGGGATGGCTACACCTTC.

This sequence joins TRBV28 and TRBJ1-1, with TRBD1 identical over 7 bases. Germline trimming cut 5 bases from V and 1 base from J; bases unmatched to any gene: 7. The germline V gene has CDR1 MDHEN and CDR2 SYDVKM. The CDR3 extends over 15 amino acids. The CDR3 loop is CASSPRQGWNTEAFF. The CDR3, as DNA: TGTGCCAGCAGTCCCCGACAGGGATGGAACACTGAAGCTTTCTTT. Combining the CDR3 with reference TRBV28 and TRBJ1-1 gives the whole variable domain DVKVTQSSRYLVKRTGEKVFLECVQDMDHENMFWYRQDPGLGLRLIYFSYDVKMKEKGDIPEGYSVSREKKERFSLILESASTNQTSMYLCASSPRQGWNTEAFFGQGTRLTVV.

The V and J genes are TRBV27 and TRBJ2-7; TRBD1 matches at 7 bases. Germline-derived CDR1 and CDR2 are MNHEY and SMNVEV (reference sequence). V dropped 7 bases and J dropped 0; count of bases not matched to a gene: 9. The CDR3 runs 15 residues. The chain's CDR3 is CASKNGQGVSYEQYF. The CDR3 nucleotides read TGTGCCAGCAAAAACGGGCAGGGGGTCTCCTACGAGCAGTACTTC.

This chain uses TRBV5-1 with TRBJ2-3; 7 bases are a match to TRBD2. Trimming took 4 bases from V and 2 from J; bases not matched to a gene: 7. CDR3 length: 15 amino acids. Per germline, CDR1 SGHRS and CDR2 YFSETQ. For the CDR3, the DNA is TGCGCCAGCAGCACCCCGCGGGAGATCACAGATACGCAGTATTTT. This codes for CASSTPREITDTQYF.

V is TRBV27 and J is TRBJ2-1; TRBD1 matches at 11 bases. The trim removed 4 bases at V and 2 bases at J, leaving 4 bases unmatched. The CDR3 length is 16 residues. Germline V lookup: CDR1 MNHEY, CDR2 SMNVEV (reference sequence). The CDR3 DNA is TGTGCCAGCAGTTCCTGGACAGGGGGCCCCTACAATGAGCAGTTCTTC. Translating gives CASSSWTGGPYNEQFF.

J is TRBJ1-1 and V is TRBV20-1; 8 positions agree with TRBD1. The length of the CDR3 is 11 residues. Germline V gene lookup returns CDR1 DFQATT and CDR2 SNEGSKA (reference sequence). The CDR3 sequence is CILTGATRAFF. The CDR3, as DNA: TGCATTCTGACAGGGGCCACTAGAGCTTTCTTT.

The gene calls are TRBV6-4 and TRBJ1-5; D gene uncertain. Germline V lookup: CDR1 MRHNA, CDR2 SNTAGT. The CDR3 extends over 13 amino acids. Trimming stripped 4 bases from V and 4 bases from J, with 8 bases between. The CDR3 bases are TGTGCCAGCAGTGTGAGGGAGAATCAGCCCCAGCATTTT. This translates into CASSVRENQPQHF.

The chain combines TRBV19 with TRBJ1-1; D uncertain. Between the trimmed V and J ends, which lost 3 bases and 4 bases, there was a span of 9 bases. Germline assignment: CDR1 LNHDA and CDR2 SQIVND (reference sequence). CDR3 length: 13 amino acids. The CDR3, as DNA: TGTGCCAGTAGTATTTTTCTGAGCACTGAAGCTTTCTTT. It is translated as CASSIFLSTEAFF.

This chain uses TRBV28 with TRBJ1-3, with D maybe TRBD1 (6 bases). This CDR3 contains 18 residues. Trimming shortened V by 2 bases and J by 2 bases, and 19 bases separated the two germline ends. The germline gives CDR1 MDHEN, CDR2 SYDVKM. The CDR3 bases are TGTGCCAGCAGTTTAATCTTGGCCGGCACAGGGCCTGGAAACACCATATATTTT. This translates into CASSLILAGTGPGNTIYF.

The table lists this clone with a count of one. CDR3 in DNA: TGTGCCAGCAGCAAAGCGACAGGGGAGGCTTACTTTTATCAGCCCCAGCATTTT. Its translation is CASSKATGEAYFYQPQHF. The V call is TRBV21-1, the J call TRBJ1-5; no DNA check was done on the table's D call, TRBD1. TRBV21-1 is classified as a pseudogene. There are 18 residues in the CDR3.

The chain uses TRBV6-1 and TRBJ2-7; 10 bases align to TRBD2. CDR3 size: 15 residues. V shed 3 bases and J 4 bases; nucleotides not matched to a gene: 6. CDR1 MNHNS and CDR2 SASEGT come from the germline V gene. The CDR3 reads CASSDQLAGRYEQYF. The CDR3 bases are TGTGCCAGCAGTGACCAACTAGCGGGAAGGTACGAGCAGTACTTC.

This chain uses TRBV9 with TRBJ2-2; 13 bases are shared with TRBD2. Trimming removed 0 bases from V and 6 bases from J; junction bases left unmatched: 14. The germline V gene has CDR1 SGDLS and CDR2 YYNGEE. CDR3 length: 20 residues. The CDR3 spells CASSVVPPLAGGRQAGELFF. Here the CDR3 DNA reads TGTGCCAGCAGCGTAGTCCCCCCACTAGCGGGAGGGCGGCAGGCCGGGGAGCTGTTTTTT.

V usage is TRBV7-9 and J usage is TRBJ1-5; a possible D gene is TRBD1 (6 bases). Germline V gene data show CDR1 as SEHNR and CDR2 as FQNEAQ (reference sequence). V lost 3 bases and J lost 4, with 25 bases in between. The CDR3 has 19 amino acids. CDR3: CASSFTGGTGGLGNQPQHF. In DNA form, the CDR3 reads TGTGCCAGCAGCTTCACCGGGGGGACCGGGGGCTTGGGGAATCAGCCCCAGCATTTT.

The CDR3 here is CASSLGLADYEQYF. CDR3 DNA: TGTGCCAGTAGCCTAGGACTAGCTGACTACGAGCAGTACTTC. The gene calls are TRBV19 and TRBJ2-7; 8 bases fit TRBD2. With V trimmed by 6 bases and J by 3 bases, 7 bases remained unmatched. Germline CDR1 LNHDA, CDR2 SQIVND (reference sequence). The CDR3 is 14 residues long.

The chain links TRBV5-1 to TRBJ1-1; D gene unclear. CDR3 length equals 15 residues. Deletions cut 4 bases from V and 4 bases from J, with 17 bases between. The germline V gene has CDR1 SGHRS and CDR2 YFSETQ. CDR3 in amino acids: CASSPYAGLGTEAFF. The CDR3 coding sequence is TGCGCCAGCAGCCCCTATGCCGGGTTGGGCACTGAAGCTTTCTTT.

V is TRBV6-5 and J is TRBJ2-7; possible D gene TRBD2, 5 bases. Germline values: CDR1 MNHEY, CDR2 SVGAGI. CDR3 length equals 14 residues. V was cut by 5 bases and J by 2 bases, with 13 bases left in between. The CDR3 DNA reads TGTGCCAGCAGTCTGACTAAACTCGCCTACGAGCAGTACTTC. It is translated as CASSLTKLAYEQYF.

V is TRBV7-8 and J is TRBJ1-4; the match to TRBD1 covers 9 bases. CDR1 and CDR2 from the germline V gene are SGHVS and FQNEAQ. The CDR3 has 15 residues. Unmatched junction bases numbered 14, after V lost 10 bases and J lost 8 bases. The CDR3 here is CAILLPGQGGEKLFF. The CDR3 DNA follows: TGTGCCATCCTGCTTCCGGGACAGGGTGGAGAAAAACTGTTTTTT.